A selection of T cell receptor beta chains follows, all from one sample in a study of T cell changes during pregnancy in multiple sclerosis. Repertoires were generated with immunoSEQ multiplex PCR, while TCRdb's copy carries only in-frame clones and drops some. Altogether about 67,000 clones are present, roughly 90% being singletons, with the ten largest covering 1.5% to 2%. This material consisted of peripheral blood, taken in the first trimester of pregnancy. These receptors all stem from a female donor in good health, enrolled as a control in a pregnancy study. Both conserved end residues are trimmed from each CDR3. A D gene is named only where the DNA matches it firmly.

TRBJ2-7 TRBV6-4 NA ASSAPGRLPSYEQY
TRBJ2-1 TRBV4-2 NA ASSQDFVFLVAQSNNEQF
TRBJ2-7 TRBV6-4 TRBD2 ASSDPHLTSGYCSYEQY
TRBJ1-4 TRBV30 NA AWRRGEEKLF
TRBJ2-5 TRBV28 TRBD1 ASRQRTGGGETQY
TRBJ2-7 TRBV30 NA AWSVNPTREQY
TRBJ2-7 TRBV6-5 TRBD1 ASSYSSGQGVQY
TRBJ1-4 TRBV15 NA ATSRVMEAEKLF
TRBJ2-1 TRBV5-4 TRBD2 ASSPLAGGGNEQF
TRBJ2-1 TRBV7-7 NA ASSLFQGDEQF
TRBJ2-2 TRBV5-1 NA ASSSGRRDTGELF
TRBJ2-1 TRBV6-5 TRBD2 ASSYAGAVENEQF
TRBJ1-2 TRBV6-6 NA ASSYSLGRDNYGYT
TRBJ2-7 TRBV27 NA ASSLSQRVDTEQY